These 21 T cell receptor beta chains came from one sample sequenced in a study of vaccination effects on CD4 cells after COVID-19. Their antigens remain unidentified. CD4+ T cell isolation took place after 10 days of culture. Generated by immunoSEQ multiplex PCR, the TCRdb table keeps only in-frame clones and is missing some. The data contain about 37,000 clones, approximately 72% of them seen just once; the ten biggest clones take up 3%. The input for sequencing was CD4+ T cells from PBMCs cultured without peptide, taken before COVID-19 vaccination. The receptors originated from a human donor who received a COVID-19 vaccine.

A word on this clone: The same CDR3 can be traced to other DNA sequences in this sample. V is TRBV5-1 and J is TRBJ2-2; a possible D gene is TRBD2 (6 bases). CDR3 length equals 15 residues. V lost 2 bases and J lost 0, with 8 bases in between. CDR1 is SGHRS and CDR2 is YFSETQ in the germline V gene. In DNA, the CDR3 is TGCGCCAGCAGCTTCCGCGGGACGAACACCGGGGAGCTGTTTTTT. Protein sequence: CASSFRGTNTGELFF.

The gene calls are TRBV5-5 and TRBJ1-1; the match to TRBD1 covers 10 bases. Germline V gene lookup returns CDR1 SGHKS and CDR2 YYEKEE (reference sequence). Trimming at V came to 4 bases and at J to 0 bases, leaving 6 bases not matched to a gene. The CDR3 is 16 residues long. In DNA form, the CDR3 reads TGTGCCAGCAGCCAAGGGACAGGGGCTATGAACACTGAAGCTTTCTTT. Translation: CASSQGTGAMNTEAFF.

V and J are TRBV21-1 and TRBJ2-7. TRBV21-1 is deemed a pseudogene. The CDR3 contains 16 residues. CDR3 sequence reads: CASSPLGPGGSSEQYF. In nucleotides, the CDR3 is TGTGCCAGCAGCCCCCTCGGGCCAGGTGGGTCGAGCGAGCAGTACTTC.

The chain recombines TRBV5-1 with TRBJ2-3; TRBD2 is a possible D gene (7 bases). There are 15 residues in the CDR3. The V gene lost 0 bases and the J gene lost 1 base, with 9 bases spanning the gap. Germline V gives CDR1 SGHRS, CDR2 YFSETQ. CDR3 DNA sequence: TGCGCCAGCAGCTTGGAGGGGGGGGGCACAGATACGCAGTATTTT. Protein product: CASSLEGGGTDTQYF.

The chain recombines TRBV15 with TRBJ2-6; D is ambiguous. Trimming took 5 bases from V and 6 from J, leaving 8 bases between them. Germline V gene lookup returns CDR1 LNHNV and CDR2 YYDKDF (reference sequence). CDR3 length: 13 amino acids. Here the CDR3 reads CATSVLKANVLTF. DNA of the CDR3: TGTGCCACCAGCGTCCTAAAGGCCAACGTCCTGACTTTC.

The CDR3 coding sequence is TGCGCCAGCAGCCCCGGGGGGTTTAGCAGCAATGAGCAGTTCTTC. Protein: CASSPGGFSSNEQFF. This sequence joins TRBV5-1 and TRBJ2-1, with 7 positions matching TRBD2. The trim removed 4 bases at V and 6 bases at J, leaving 10 bases unmatched. Per germline, CDR1 SGHRS and CDR2 YFSETQ. The CDR3 is 15 amino acids.

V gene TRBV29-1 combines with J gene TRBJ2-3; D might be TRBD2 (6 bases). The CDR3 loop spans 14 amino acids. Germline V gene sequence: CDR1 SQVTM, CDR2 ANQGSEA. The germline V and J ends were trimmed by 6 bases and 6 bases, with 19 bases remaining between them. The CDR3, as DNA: TGCAGCGTGAATGTGGGACTCCTTGGGGATACGCAGTATTTT. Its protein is CSVNVGLLGDTQYF.

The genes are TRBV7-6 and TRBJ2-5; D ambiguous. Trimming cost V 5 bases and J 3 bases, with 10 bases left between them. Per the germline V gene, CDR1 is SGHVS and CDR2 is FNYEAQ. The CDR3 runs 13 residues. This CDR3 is CASSLLKKETQYF. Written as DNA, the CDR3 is TGTGCCAGCAGCCTCCTTAAGAAAGAGACCCAGTACTTC.

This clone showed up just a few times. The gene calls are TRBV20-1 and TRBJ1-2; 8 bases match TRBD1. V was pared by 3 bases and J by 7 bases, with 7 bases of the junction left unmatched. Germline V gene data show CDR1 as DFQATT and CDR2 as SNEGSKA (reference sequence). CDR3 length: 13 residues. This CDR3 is CSASLGTGLGYTF. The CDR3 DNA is TGCAGTGCTAGTTTGGGGACAGGCCTTGGCTACACCTTC.

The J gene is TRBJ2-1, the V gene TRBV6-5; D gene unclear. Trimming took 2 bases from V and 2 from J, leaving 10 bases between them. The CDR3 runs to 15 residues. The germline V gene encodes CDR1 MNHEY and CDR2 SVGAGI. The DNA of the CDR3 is TGTGCCAGCAGTTACGAGCAAAGACCCTACAATGAGCAGTTCTTC. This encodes CASSYEQRPYNEQFF.

DNA for the CDR3: TGTGCCAGCAGTTACAGAGAAAATAATTCACCCCTCCACTTT. It yields the protein CASSYRENNSPLHF. This chain connects TRBV6-5 to TRBJ1-6; D ambiguous. Germline V lookup: CDR1 MNHEY, CDR2 SVGAGI. The CDR3 spans 14 residues. V dropped 2 bases and J dropped 5 bases, with 7 bases sitting between them.

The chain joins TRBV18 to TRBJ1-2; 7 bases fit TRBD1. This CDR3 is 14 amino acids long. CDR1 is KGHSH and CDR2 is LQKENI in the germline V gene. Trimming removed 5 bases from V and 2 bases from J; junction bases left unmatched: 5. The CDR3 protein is CASSFDRVNYGYTF. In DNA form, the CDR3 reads TGTGCCAGCTCATTCGACAGGGTAAACTATGGCTACACCTTC.

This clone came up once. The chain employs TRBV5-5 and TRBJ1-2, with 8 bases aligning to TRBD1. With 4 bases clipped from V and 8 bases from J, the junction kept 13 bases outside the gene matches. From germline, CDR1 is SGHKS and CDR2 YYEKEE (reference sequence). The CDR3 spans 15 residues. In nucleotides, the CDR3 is TGTGCCAGCAGCACGCGAATTACAGGGGGGGAGGGCTACACCTTC. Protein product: CASSTRITGGEGYTF. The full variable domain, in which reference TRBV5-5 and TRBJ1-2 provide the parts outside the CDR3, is DAGVTQSPTHLIKTRGQQVTLRCSPISGHKSVSWYQQVLGQGPQFIFQYYEKEERGRGNFPDRFSARQFPNYSSELNVNALLLGDSALYLCASSTRITGGEGYTFGSGTRLTVV.

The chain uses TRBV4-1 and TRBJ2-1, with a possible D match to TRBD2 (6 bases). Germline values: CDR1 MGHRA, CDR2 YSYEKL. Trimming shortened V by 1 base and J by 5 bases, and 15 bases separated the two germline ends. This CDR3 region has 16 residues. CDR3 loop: CASSQVGQGLDNEQFF. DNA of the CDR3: TGCGCCAGCAGCCAAGTCGGGCAGGGACTGGACAATGAGCAGTTCTTC.

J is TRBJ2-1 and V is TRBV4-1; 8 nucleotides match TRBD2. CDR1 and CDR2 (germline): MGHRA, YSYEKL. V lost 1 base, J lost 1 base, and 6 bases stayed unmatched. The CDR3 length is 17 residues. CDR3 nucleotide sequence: TGCGCCAGCAGCCAAGCAACTAGCGGAGCGTCCTACAATGAGCAGTTCTTC. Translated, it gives CASSQATSGASYNEQFF.

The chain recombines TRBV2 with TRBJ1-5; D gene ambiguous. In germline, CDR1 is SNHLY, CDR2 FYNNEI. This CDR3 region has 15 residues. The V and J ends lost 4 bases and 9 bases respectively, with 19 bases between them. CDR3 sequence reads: CASSVARAGGRPQHF. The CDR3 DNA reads TGTGCCAGCAGTGTGGCCCGGGCCGGCGGGAGGCCCCAGCATTTT.

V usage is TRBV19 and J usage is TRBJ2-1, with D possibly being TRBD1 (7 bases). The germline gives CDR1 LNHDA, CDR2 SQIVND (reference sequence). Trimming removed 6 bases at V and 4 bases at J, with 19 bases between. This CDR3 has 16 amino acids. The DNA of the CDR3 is TGTGCCAGTAGACCGGGGGCGGGACAGAAGTACAATGAGCAGTTCTTC. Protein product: CASRPGAGQKYNEQFF.

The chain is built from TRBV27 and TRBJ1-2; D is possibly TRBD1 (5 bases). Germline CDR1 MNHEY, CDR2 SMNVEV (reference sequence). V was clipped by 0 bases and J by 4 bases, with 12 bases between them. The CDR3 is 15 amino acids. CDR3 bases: TGTGCCAGCAGTTTATCCCCGCAGGGCAGCTATGGCTACACCTTC. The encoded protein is CASSLSPQGSYGYTF.

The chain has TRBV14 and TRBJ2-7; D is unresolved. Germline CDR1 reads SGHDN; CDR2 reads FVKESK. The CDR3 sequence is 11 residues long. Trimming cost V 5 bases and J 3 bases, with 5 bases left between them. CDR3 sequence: CASSGLYEQYF. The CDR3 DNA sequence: TGTGCCAGCAGCGGCCTCTACGAGCAGTACTTC.

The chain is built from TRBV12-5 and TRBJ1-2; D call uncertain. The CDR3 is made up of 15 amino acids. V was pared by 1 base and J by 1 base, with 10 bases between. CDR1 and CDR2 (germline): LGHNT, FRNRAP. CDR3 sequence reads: CASGLGVLFNYGYTF. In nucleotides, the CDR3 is TGTGCTAGTGGTTTGGGGGTTCTCTTTAACTATGGCTACACCTTC.

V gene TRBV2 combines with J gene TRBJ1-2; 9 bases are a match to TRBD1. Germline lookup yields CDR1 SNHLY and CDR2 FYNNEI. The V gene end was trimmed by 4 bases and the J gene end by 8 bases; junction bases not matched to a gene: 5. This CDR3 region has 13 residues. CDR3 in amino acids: CASSADRGRGYTF. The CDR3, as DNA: TGTGCCAGCAGTGCAGACAGGGGGAGGGGCTACACCTTC.